These T cell receptor beta chains were read from a single sample in a study of T cell responses to AZD1222 COVID-19 vaccine. Only in-frame clones appear in the TCRdb table, and some are missing; sequencing was by immunoSEQ multiplex PCR. Of roughly 150,000 clones in the sample, over 85% were seen once. The starting material was peripheral blood, obtained on day 0 of AZD1222 vaccination. These receptor sequences come from an adult in good health. Both conserved end residues are part of each CDR3. Each record gives: D gene, V gene, clone size, J gene, CDR3 protein, CDR3 DNA. D genes are given only for firm matches. Clone size is shown for a subset of rows, as once, few, many or a class of expanded clone.

D: NA
V: TRBV4-1
size: once
J: TRBJ1-2
CDR3: CASSQKVGGYTF
DNA: TGCGCCAGCAGCCAAAAAGTAGGGGGCTACACCTTC

D: NA
V: TRBV30
size: NA
J: TRBJ1-1
CDR3: CAWNGQSTGIQMNTEAFF
DNA: TGTGCCTGGAATGGACAGAGCACCGGGATTCAAATGAACACTGAAGCTTTCTTT

D: NA
V: TRBV6-4
size: NA
J: TRBJ2-3
CDR3: CASKHPREDTQYF
DNA: TGTGCCAGCAAACACCCCCGGGAGGATACGCAGTATTTT

D: NA
V: TRBV19
size: once
J: TRBJ1-5
CDR3: CASTIGGRNQPQHF
DNA: TGTGCCAGTACTATAGGGGGAAGGAATCAGCCCCAGCATTTT

D: NA
V: TRBV7-9
size: NA
J: TRBJ1-2
CDR3: CASSPRGDHYGYTF
DNA: TGTGCCAGCAGCCCCCGGGGGGACCACTATGGCTACACCTTC

D: NA
V: TRBV14
size: NA
J: TRBJ2-2
CDR3: CASSHWQGNTGELFF
DNA: TGTGCCAGCAGCCATTGGCAGGGGAACACCGGGGAGCTGTTTTTT

D: NA
V: TRBV10-1
size: few
J: TRBJ2-7
CDR3: CASSAGGGLSYEQYF
DNA: TGCGCCAGCAGCGCTGGAGGGGGGCTTTCCTACGAGCAGTACTTC

D: TRBD2
V: TRBV29-1
size: NA
J: TRBJ2-1
CDR3: CSAISGRANYNEQFF
DNA: TGCAGCGCCATAAGCGGGAGGGCCAATTACAATGAGCAGTTCTTC

D: NA
V: TRBV15
size: NA
J: TRBJ1-1
CDR3: CATSRDIQGEAFF
DNA: TGTGCCACCAGCAGAGATATCCAGGGTGAAGCTTTCTTT

D: NA
V: TRBV4-1
size: NA
J: TRBJ2-7
CDR3: CASSQVTFGSTGSYEQYF
DNA: TGCGCCAGCAGCCAAGTAACCTTCGGGTCGACGGGCTCCTACGAGCAGTACTTC

D: NA
V: TRBV19
size: once
J: TRBJ2-5
CDR3: CASSTYDHGPGAGTQYF
DNA: TGTGCCAGTAGTACCTATGACCATGGACCCGGCGCTGGGACCCAGTACTTC

D: TRBD2
V: TRBV10-3
size: NA
J: TRBJ2-3
CDR3: CAISETSGGADTQYF
DNA: TGTGCCATCAGTGAGACTAGCGGGGGGGCAGATACGCAGTATTTT

D: TRBD1
V: TRBV18
size: NA
J: TRBJ2-2
CDR3: CASPQGQINTGELFF
DNA: TGTGCCAGCCCCCAGGGACAGATCAACACCGGGGAGCTGTTTTTT

D: NA
V: TRBV7-8
size: NA
J: TRBJ2-5
CDR3: CASSLGSTQYF
DNA: TGTGCCAGCAGCTTAGGTTCGACCCAGTACTTC

D: TRBD1
V: TRBV6-6
size: NA
J: TRBJ1-2
CDR3: CASSQSGRGYGYTF
DNA: TGTGCCAGCAGCCAGTCGGGCAGGGGGTATGGCTACACCTTC

D: NA
V: TRBV5-6
size: NA
J: TRBJ1-4
CDR3: CASSLTGIATNEKLFF
DNA: TGTGCCAGCAGCTTAACAGGGATAGCAACTAATGAAAAACTGTTTTTT